One and the same sample provided the 31 T cell receptor beta chains below, sequenced in a study of glioma-infiltrating T cells after dendritic cell vaccination. Sequencing was performed with immunoSEQ multiplex PCR; in TCRdb, only in-frame clones are kept and a portion is missing. The sample lists tens of thousands of clones, around 87% occurring once. Stated time point: after dendritic cell vaccination, including at tumor progression/relapse. Sequences were derived from blood, sampled after dendritic cell vaccination. The source is a human donor with glioblastoma.

This clone has only one observation. V is TRBV5-1 and J is TRBJ2-7; 10 bases are shared with TRBD1. The CDR3 runs 15 residues. CDR1 SGHRS and CDR2 YFSETQ come from the germline V gene. The trim removed 4 bases at V and 7 bases at J, leaving 11 bases unmatched. In nucleotides, the CDR3 is TGCGCCAGCAGCCCTCGGACAGGGGGTTTTGGGGAGCAGTACTTC. Protein sequence: CASSPRTGGFGEQYF.

The rearrangement links TRBV13 to TRBJ2-7; D possibly corresponds to TRBD2 (6 bases). Germline CDR1 and CDR2: PRHDT and FYEKMQ (reference sequence). Trimming cost V 5 bases and J 3 bases, with 17 bases left between them. The CDR3 covers 15 residues. CDR3 DNA: TGTGCCAGCAGCCCGGGACTCATAAGTGGCTACGAGCAGTACTTC. It is translated as CASSPGLISGYEQYF. Variable domain in full (rest from reference TRBV13 and TRBJ2-7): AAGVIQSPRHLIKEKRETATLKCYPIPRHDTVYWYQQGPGQDPQFLISFYEKMQSDKGSIPDRFSAQQFSDYHSELNMSSLELGDSALYFCASSPGLISGYEQYFGPGTRLTVT.

This clone was observed a handful of times. The junction departs from the called germline gene at one end, perhaps through a read error. The chain has TRBV7-7 and TRBJ2-2; the D gene is possibly TRBD1 (6 bases). The CDR3 loop spans 16 amino acids. Germline V lookup: CDR1 SSHAT, CDR2 FNYEAQ (reference sequence). CDR3 nucleotide sequence: TGTGCTAGCAGCTTCTTGCAGGGGTTGGACACCGGGGAGCTGTTTTTT. Its translation: CASSFLQGLDTGELFF. Full variable domain (rest looked up from reference TRBV7-7 and TRBJ2-2): GAGVSQSPRYKVTKRGQDVTLRCDPISSHATLYWYQQALGQGPEFLTYFNYEAQPDKSGLPSDRFSAERPEGSISTLTIQRTEQRDSAMYRCASSFLQGLDTGELFFGEGSRLTVL.

J is TRBJ2-7 and V is TRBV18; TRBD2 aligns across 13 bases. This CDR3 has 15 residues. Germline lookup yields CDR1 KGHSH and CDR2 LQKENI. V shed 4 bases and J 4 bases; nucleotides not matched to a gene: 4. The CDR3 DNA is TGTGCCAGCTCACGGACTAGCGGGAGTTTTTACGAGCAGTACTTC. Protein product: CASSRTSGSFYEQYF.

The chain has TRBV30 and TRBJ2-5; D not certain. The germline CDR1 and CDR2 sequences are GTSNPN and SVGIG (reference sequence). CDR3 length: 15 amino acids. Trimming removed 0 bases from V and 5 bases from J, with 16 bases in between. CDR3 in amino acids: CAWSVLMVPRETQYF. CDR3 DNA sequence: TGTGCCTGGAGTGTACTTATGGTCCCACGGGAGACCCAGTACTTC.

V is TRBV7-9 and J is TRBJ1-4; 7 bases match TRBD1. Trimming took 5 bases from V and 2 from J; bases not matched to a gene: 8. The CDR3 consists of 16 residues. The germline V gene encodes CDR1 SEHNR and CDR2 FQNEAQ (reference sequence). CDR3 loop: CASSGLETGTNEKLFF. CDR3 sequence (DNA): TGTGCCAGCAGCGGCCTTGAGACAGGGACTAATGAAAAACTGTTTTTT.

The chain joins TRBV7-9 to TRBJ1-2, with 10 bases matching TRBD1. There are 13 residues in the CDR3. Losses at the gene ends were 5 bases for V and 7 bases for J; bases not matched to a gene: 4. Per germline, CDR1 SEHNR and CDR2 FQNEAQ (reference sequence). The CDR3, as DNA: TGTGCCAGCAGCCCCGGGACAGGGGCTGGCTACACCTTC. Protein sequence: CASSPGTGAGYTF. Full variable domain (rest looked up from reference TRBV7-9 and TRBJ1-2): DTGVSQNPRHKITKRGQNVTFRCDPISEHNRLYWYRQTLGQGPEFLTYFQNEAQLEKSRLLSDRFSAERPKGSFSTLEIQRTEQGDSAMYLCASSPGTGAGYTFGSGTRLTVV.

This clone turned up a few times. DNA for the CDR3: TGCGCCAGCAGCCAGTTTGGACTGGATGAGCAGTTCTTC. Translation gives CASSQFGLDEQFF. The chain has TRBV4-1 and TRBJ2-1; possible D gene TRBD2, 5 bases. In germline, CDR1 is MGHRA, CDR2 YSYEKL. The CDR3 runs 13 residues. V shed 3 bases and J shed 8 bases, with 11 bases lying between them.

The rearrangement joins TRBV6-4 to TRBJ2-1; TRBD2 matches at 8 bases. The CDR3 length is 14 residues. Germline lookup yields CDR1 MRHNA and CDR2 SNTAGT. The junction had 12 bases not matched to a gene; V was cut back by 8 bases and J by 9 bases. Here the CDR3 DNA reads TGTGCCAGCCAAGCTGCGGGAGGTTTTGGTGAGCAGTTCTTC. Translating it yields CASQAAGGFGEQFF.

V is TRBV6-5 and J is TRBJ1-1; D call uncertain. V was shortened by 6 bases and J by 0 bases, with 11 bases between the two germline ends. Germline CDR1 MNHEY, CDR2 SVGAGI. This CDR3 has 14 amino acids. DNA for the CDR3: TGTGCCAGCAGCCGAGGTAAAATGAACACTGAAGCTTTCTTT. Its protein is CASSRGKMNTEAFF.

This clone was counted between two and nine times. The chain employs TRBV5-8 and TRBJ1-6, with a possible D match to TRBD1 (5 bases). Germline CDR1 SGHTS, CDR2 YDEGEE. Deletions cut 7 bases from V and 11 bases from J, with 16 bases between. The CDR3 sequence is 13 residues long. CDR3 nucleotide sequence: TGTGCCAGCGGATTATCAGGGTTGGCACCCCTCCACTTT. Protein product: CASGLSGLAPLHF.

The chain has TRBV6-6 and TRBJ1-5, with 7 bases identical to TRBD1. The CDR3 is 16 residues long. V lost 5 bases to trimming and J lost 4 bases; unmatched junction nucleotides: 11. Germline CDR1 and CDR2: MNHNY and SVGAGI (reference sequence). The DNA for the CDR3 is TGTGCCAGCAGTGGTACAACAGGGGATATAAATCAGCCCCAGCATTTT. Its protein is CASSGTTGDINQPQHF.

This clone has a handful of counts. The chain combines TRBV7-2 with TRBJ2-7; 8 nucleotides agree with TRBD1. The CDR3 length is 14 residues. With 3 bases clipped from V and 4 bases from J, the junction kept 5 bases outside the gene matches. Germline CDR1 SGHTA, CDR2 FQGNSA. As DNA, the CDR3 is TGTGCCAGCAGCTTCTGGACAGGGCAGTACGAGCAGTACTTC. Its protein is CASSFWTGQYEQYF.

The J gene is TRBJ1-6, the V gene TRBV28, with 8 bases matching TRBD1. J lost 13 bases, V lost 8 bases, and 13 bases had no gene match. The CDR3 is 14 residues long. Germline V lookup: CDR1 MDHEN, CDR2 SYDVKM. CDR3 residues: CASSPGTGMLPLHF. The DNA for the CDR3 is TGTGCCAGCTCCCCCGGGACAGGCATGTTGCCCCTCCACTTT. Full variable domain (missing parts from reference TRBV28 and TRBJ1-6): DVKVTQSSRYLVKRTGEKVFLECVQDMDHENMFWYRQDPGLGLRLIYFSYDVKMKEKGDIPEGYSVSREKKERFSLILESASTNQTSMYLCASSPGTGMLPLHFGNGTRLTVT.

This CDR3 reads CASSFLSGYEQYF. The CDR3, as DNA: TGTGCCAGCAGCTTTCTCAGCGGGTACGAGCAGTACTTC. The chain recombines TRBV5-6 with TRBJ2-7, with TRBD2 as a possible D gene (6 bases). This CDR3 has 13 residues. V was shortened by 2 bases and J by 4 bases, with 10 bases between the two germline ends. CDR1 and CDR2 (germline): SGHDT, YYEEEE.

The J gene is TRBJ2-7, the V gene TRBV21-1; TRBD2, the D gene given by the table, was not confirmed from the DNA. TRBV21-1 is a recognized pseudogene. The CDR3 runs to 15 residues. CDR3 DNA: TGTGCCAGCAGTCCGACTGCCCTCAGCTCCTACGAGCAGTACTTC. This translates into CASSPTALSSYEQYF.

The V gene is TRBV7-3, the J gene TRBJ2-2; D is undetermined. Between the trimmed V and J ends, which lost 5 bases and 7 bases, there was a span of 11 bases. The CDR3 is made up of 13 amino acids. Germline V gene sequence: CDR1 SGHTA, CDR2 FQGTGA. The CDR3 loop is CASSASRIGELFF. The CDR3 bases are TGTGCCAGCAGCGCGTCTAGAATCGGGGAGCTGTTTTTT.

This clone appeared a few times. V and J are TRBV6-1 and TRBJ1-4; 10 nucleotides line up with TRBD1. The germline CDR1 and CDR2 sequences are MNHNS and SASEGT. Losses at the gene ends were 6 bases for V and 3 bases for J; bases not matched to a gene: 1. CDR3 size: 14 residues. In DNA form, the CDR3 reads TGTGCCAGCAGCGGGACAGGGGCTAATGAAAAACTGTTTTTT. Protein sequence: CASSGTGANEKLFF.

The CDR3 protein is CASRRRGSLVGQETQYF. CDR3 DNA: TGTGCCAGCCGCCGGCGGGGCTCCCTCGTTGGGCAAGAGACCCAGTACTTC. The chain has TRBV7-4 and TRBJ2-5; weak D call: TRBD2 (6 bases). Germline V gives CDR1 SGHVT, CDR2 SQSDAQ. Trimming removed 8 bases at V and 2 bases at J, with 24 bases between. The CDR3 covers 17 residues.

J is TRBJ1-1 and V is TRBV18, with D maybe TRBD1 (5 bases). Trimming shortened V by 3 bases and J by 3 bases, and 11 bases separated the two germline ends. Germline CDR1 KGHSH, CDR2 LQKENI. The CDR3 is 14 residues long. In DNA form, the CDR3 reads TGTGCCAGCTCACCCGGGGCGGGGGACACTGAAGCTTTCTTT. Its protein product is CASSPGAGDTEAFF.

This chain uses TRBV27 with TRBJ2-5; tentative D call: TRBD1 (5 bases). This CDR3 contains 16 residues. Germline V gene sequence: CDR1 MNHEY, CDR2 SMNVEV (reference sequence). Trimming shortened V by 6 bases and J by 4 bases, and 21 bases separated the two germline ends. The CDR3 DNA follows: TGTGCCAGCAGCTATGGGGCTAGTAGCACGGGAGAGACCCAGTACTTC. Translation: CASSYGASSTGETQYF.

The CDR3 DNA reads as TGTGCCAGTAGTTACGGGACACGCGTCAACGAGCAGTACTTC. It codes for CASSYGTRVNEQYF. The chain is built from TRBV19 and TRBJ2-7, with a possible D match to TRBD1 (6 bases). In germline, CDR1 is LNHDA, CDR2 SQIVND (reference sequence). The CDR3 spans 14 residues. Trimming removed 5 bases from V and 5 bases from J, with 16 bases in between.

This rearrangement joins TRBV14 to TRBJ2-5; a weak D match, TRBD2 (7 bases). The CDR3 runs to 14 residues. The V gene's germline CDR1 is SGHDN and CDR2 FVKESK. The V gene lost 4 bases and the J gene lost 3 bases, with 12 bases spanning the gap. CDR3 amino acids: CASSLRGAEETQYF. The CDR3 DNA is TGTGCCAGCAGCCTTCGGGGGGCGGAAGAGACCCAGTACTTC.

The gene calls are TRBV7-9 and TRBJ2-7; 8 positions agree with TRBD2. Germline V CDR1 and CDR2: SEHNR, FQNEAQ (reference sequence). V gave up 3 bases and J gave up 2 bases; unmatched junction bases: 3. This CDR3 has 14 residues. The CDR3 sequence: CASSFSGKPYEQYF. The CDR3, as DNA: TGTGCCAGCAGCTTTAGCGGGAAGCCCTACGAGCAGTACTTC.

The chain is built from TRBV19 and TRBJ2-2; 8 bases line up with TRBD1. After removal of 4 bases from V and 7 bases from J, the junction contained 5 bases not matched to a gene. The CDR3 has 14 amino acids. In germline, CDR1 is LNHDA, CDR2 SQIVND (reference sequence). In DNA, the CDR3 is TGTGCCAGTAGTAGGGCAGGGGGCATCGGGGAGCTGTTTTTT. Protein sequence: CASSRAGGIGELFF.

This chain connects TRBV27 to TRBJ1-5, with 7 bases matching TRBD1. The trim removed 4 bases at V and 4 bases at J, leaving 1 base unmatched. The CDR3 has 13 residues. CDR1 is MNHEY and CDR2 is SMNVEV in the germline V gene (reference sequence). The CDR3 is CASSSTGNQPQHF. CDR3 nucleotide sequence: TGTGCCAGCAGTTCGACAGGGAATCAGCCCCAGCATTTT.

On this clone: The junction departs from the called germline gene at one end, perhaps through a read error. The chain couples TRBV13 to TRBJ1-2; perhaps TRBD1 as D (6 bases). Germline assignment: CDR1 PRHDT and CDR2 FYEKMQ (reference sequence). The CDR3 sequence is 14 residues long. The CDR3 spells CASRLGRGIYGYTF. CDR3 bases: TGTGCCAGCAGGTTAGGTAGGGGGATCTATGGCTACACCTTC.

This sequence joins TRBV30 and TRBJ1-5; D perhaps matches TRBD1 (6 bases). Trimming pared 0 bases from V and 7 bases from J, leaving 13 bases between. Germline V lookup: CDR1 GTSNPN, CDR2 SVGIG (reference sequence). The CDR3 contains 14 residues. DNA of the CDR3: TGTGCCTGGAGTGTAAGGGGGTTGGCACAGCCCCAGCATTTT. Translation gives CAWSVRGLAQPQHF.

This clone was seen only once. Here the CDR3 reads CASSPGTGELLDTQYF. Written as DNA, the CDR3 is TGTGCCAGCAGCCCCGGGACAGGGGAGCTTTTAGATACGCAGTATTTT. This rearrangement joins TRBV7-9 to TRBJ2-3; TRBD1 matches 10 bases. The CDR3 totals 16 residues. Germline V lookup: CDR1 SEHNR, CDR2 FQNEAQ (reference sequence). V shed 5 bases, J shed 5 bases, and the junction held 10 bases outside the gene matches.

This rearrangement joins TRBV9 to TRBJ2-1; D unresolved. The CDR3 covers 16 residues. CDR1 is SGDLS, CDR2 YYNGEE, per germline. The ends were cut back, 4 bases at V and 3 bases at J, with 17 bases in the middle. The chain's CDR3 is CASSPRGVYSYNEQFF. The DNA of the CDR3 is TGTGCCAGCAGCCCGCGTGGAGTGTATAGCTACAATGAGCAGTTCTTC.

The V gene is TRBV5-1, the J gene TRBJ1-4, with D perhaps matching TRBD1 (5 bases). Looked up from germline, CDR1 is SGHRS and CDR2 is YFSETQ. V gave up 3 bases and J gave up 8 bases, with 17 bases separating them. This CDR3 has 15 residues. The CDR3 protein is CASSSTGTEEEKLFF. DNA of the CDR3: TGCGCCAGCAGCTCAACGGGGACTGAGGAGGAAAAACTGTTTTTT.